Sequencing of this T cell receptor beta chain was carried out in a study of blood T cell repertoires in COVID-19. Study at large: Donors in the United States, Italy and Spain gave samples during acute or convalescent COVID-19. PBMCs, B-cell-depleted T cells, or T cells provided the cDNA or gDNA that made up the material.

In the original processing: Amplification with reference gene primers provided the estimates of nucleated cell counts. Assay used: immunoSEQ multiplex PCR; TCRdb lists only in-frame clones, some missing. V, J and clone size reflect that table, while D and trimming were determined from the DNA. The data contain around 300,000 clones, about 89% of them singletons. The clonotype originates from a man in his forties or fifties with acute or convalescent COVID-19. Sequencing used peripheral blood.

The CDR3 is CASSFGNQPQHF. DNA of the CDR3: TGTGCCAGCAGCTTCGGGAATCAGCCCCAGCATTTT. This chain connects TRBV5-6 to TRBJ1-5; D is uncertain. Between the trimmed V and J ends, which lost 2 bases and 4 bases, there was a span of 4 bases. The germline V gene encodes CDR1 SGHDT and CDR2 YYEEEE. CDR3 length equals 12 residues. Supplemented by reference TRBV5-6 and TRBJ1-5, the full variable domain reads DAGVTQSPTHLIKTRGQQVTLRCSPKSGHDTVSWYQQALGQGPQFIFQYYEEEERQRGNFPDRFSGHQFPNYSSELNVNALLLGDSALYLCASSFGNQPQHFGDGTRLSIL.